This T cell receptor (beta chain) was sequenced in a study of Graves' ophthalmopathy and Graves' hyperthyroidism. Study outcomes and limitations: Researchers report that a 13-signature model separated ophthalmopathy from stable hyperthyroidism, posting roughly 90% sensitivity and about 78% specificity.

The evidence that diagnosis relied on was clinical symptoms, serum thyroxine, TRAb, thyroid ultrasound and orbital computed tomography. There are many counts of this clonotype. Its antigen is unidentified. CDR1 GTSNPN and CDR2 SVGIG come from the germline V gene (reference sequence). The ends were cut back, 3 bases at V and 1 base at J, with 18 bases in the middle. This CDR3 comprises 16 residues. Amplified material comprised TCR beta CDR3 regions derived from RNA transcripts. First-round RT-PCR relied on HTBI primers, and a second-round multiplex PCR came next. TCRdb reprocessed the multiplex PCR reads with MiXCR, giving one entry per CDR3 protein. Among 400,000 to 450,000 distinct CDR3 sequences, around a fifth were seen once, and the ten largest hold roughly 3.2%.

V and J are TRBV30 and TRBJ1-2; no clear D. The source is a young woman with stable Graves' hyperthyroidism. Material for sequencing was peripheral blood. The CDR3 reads CAWSWAASIVNYGYTF. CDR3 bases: TGTGCCTGGAGCTGGGCCGCGTCTATCGTTAACTATGGCTACACCTTC.